The 21 T cell receptor beta chains presented below share a single source sample, sequenced in a study of human T cells and chemical hapten exposure. TCRdb fed the RACE reads into MiXCR, producing one record per CDR3 protein. The sample yields 42,000 or so distinct CDR3 sequences, 8.5% to 10% seen once. Time point described: patch test 2, 6 weeks after DPC sensitization. The treatment denotes: therapeutic diphenylcyclopropenone sensitization with weekly scalp DPC. This material consisted of whole blood, taken in connection with sensitization to the hapten diphenylcyclopropenone (DPC). These receptors came from a woman in her thirties or forties with alopecia areata. Some clones in this sample may be carry-over from other donors' samples.

This clonotype showed up many times. The gene calls are TRBV20-1 and TRBJ1-2; TRBD1 agrees at 8 bases. The length of the CDR3 is 14 residues. Germline CDR1 reads DFQATT; CDR2 reads SNEGSKA (reference sequence). V shed 6 bases and J 8 bases; nucleotides not matched to a gene: 14. The CDR3 DNA follows: TGCAGTGCAGACGGGACAGGCCCTGGCGACGGCTACACCTTC. Residues: CSADGTGPGDGYTF.

This clonotype was counted ten times or more. The chain uses TRBV12-3 or TRBV12-4 and TRBJ2-7, with D perhaps TRBD2 (6 bases). The CDR3 sequence is 15 residues long. Trimming shortened V by 7 bases and J by 9 bases, and 25 bases separated the two germline ends. The CDR3 coding sequence is TGTGCCAGCACCCGGAGGGCAGGGCCACATTCGTCGCAGTACTTC. Translated, it gives CASTRRAGPHSSQYF.

This clonotype appeared many times. J is TRBJ2-7 and V is TRBV7-9, with TRBD2 identical over 7 bases. The junction had 7 bases not matched to a gene; V was cut back by 5 bases and J by 6 bases. The CDR3 contains 13 residues. From germline, CDR1 is SEHNR and CDR2 FQNEAQ (reference sequence). In DNA form, the CDR3 reads TGTGCCAGCAGCCGGATGGGGGAGGGCGAGCAGTACTTC. Its translation: CASSRMGEGEQYF.

The rearrangement uses TRBV25-1 and TRBJ1-2; tentatively, D is TRBD1 (5 bases). Germline V gene sequence: CDR1 MGHDK, CDR2 SYGVNS. The CDR3 runs to 11 residues. Trimming left V 9 bases short and J 8 bases short, with 13 bases between. DNA of the CDR3: TGTGCCAGTTCCCGGGGGAAAGGCTACACCTTC. This codes for CASSRGKGYTF.

The sample holds many counts of this clonotype. V gene TRBV18 combines with J gene TRBJ1-1, with D maybe TRBD1 (5 bases). CDR1 and CDR2 from the germline V gene are KGHSH and LQKENI. With 4 bases removed from V and 7 bases from J, the gap between germline ends came to 10 bases. The CDR3 contains 12 residues. CDR3 amino acids: CASSLLTVEAFF. CDR3 nucleotides: TGTGCCAGCTCACTTCTGACAGTTGAAGCTTTCTTT.

This clonotype appeared a few times. This chain connects TRBV4-3 to TRBJ1-1; the match to TRBD1 covers 8 bases. V shed 8 bases, J shed 8 bases, and the junction held 10 bases outside the gene matches. Germline assignment: CDR1 LGHNA and CDR2 YSLEER. The CDR3 covers 13 residues. Here the CDR3 DNA reads TGCGCCAGCGGAATGACAGGGGCCACCGAAGCTTTCTTT. It is translated as CASGMTGATEAFF.

This clonotype occurred many times. The rearrangement joins TRBV19 to TRBJ1-4; D gene uncertain. The CDR3 runs 15 residues. With 5 bases removed from V and 0 bases from J, the gap between germline ends came to 10 bases. Per the germline V gene, CDR1 is LNHDA and CDR2 is SQIVND (reference sequence). This CDR3 reads CASSGDQATNEKLFF. The CDR3, as DNA: TGTGCCAGTAGTGGGGATCAAGCAACTAATGAAAAACTGTTTTTT.

Many counts were recorded for this clonotype. The chain carries TRBV6-5 and TRBJ2-1; D is undetermined. Trimming pared 8 bases from V and 0 bases from J, leaving 11 bases between. Germline values: CDR1 MNHEY, CDR2 SVGAGI. The CDR3 runs to 14 residues. CDR3 region: CASGSPSSYNEQFF. DNA for the CDR3: TGTGCCAGCGGCTCCCCGAGCTCCTACAATGAGCAGTTCTTC.

In this sample, this clonotype turned up many times. DNA of the CDR3: TGTGCCAGCAGCACCGGGACAGGGGGTTCACCCCTCCACTTT. Protein product: CASSTGTGGSPLHF. This chain uses TRBV12-3 or TRBV12-4 with TRBJ1-6, with 11 bases identical to TRBD1. The CDR3 has 14 amino acids. V was clipped by 6 bases and J by 9 bases; unmatched bases: 4.

The chain employs TRBV27 and TRBJ1-1; D is unclear. Trimming took 2 bases from V and 3 from J, leaving 10 bases between them. The CDR3 contains 14 residues. CDR1 is MNHEY and CDR2 is SMNVEV in the germline V gene (reference sequence). The CDR3 reads CASSLRGFDTEAFF. The CDR3 DNA reads TGTGCCAGCAGTTTACGAGGGTTTGACACTGAAGCTTTCTTT.

This clonotype was seen repeatedly, ten times or more. This chain uses TRBV6-2 or TRBV6-3 with TRBJ1-2, with D unclear. The CDR3 is 15 amino acids. V shed 5 bases and J shed 4 bases, with 17 bases lying between them. CDR1 and CDR2 (germline): MNHEY, SVGEGT. The CDR3 DNA sequence: TGTGCCAGCAGTCCTGACGGGCGGGGTATCTATGGCTACACCTTC. This sequence encodes CASSPDGRGIYGYTF.

The sample holds many counts of this clonotype. The chain employs TRBV7-3 and TRBJ2-2; TRBD2 agrees at 8 bases. With 5 bases clipped from V and 1 base from J, the junction kept 9 bases outside the gene matches. Germline assignment: CDR1 SGHTA and CDR2 FQGTGA. This CDR3 has 17 amino acids. CDR3 sequence reads: CASSQSGGFVNTGELFF. CDR3 in DNA: TGTGCCAGCAGCCAGAGCGGGGGCTTCGTGAACACCGGGGAGCTGTTTTTT.

This clonotype was seen at least ten times. V and J are TRBV3-1 and TRBJ2-2; no definite D call. Germline values: CDR1 LGHDT, CDR2 YNNKEL (reference sequence). Trimming cost V 2 bases and J 5 bases, with 6 bases left between them. The length of the CDR3 is 13 residues. The CDR3 loop is CASSQPLTGELFF. The CDR3 DNA reads TGTGCCAGCAGCCAACCTTTAACCGGGGAGCTGTTTTTT.

This clonotype was detected many times. The chain carries TRBV18 and TRBJ1-1; 9 positions match TRBD1. The V segment lost 3 bases and the J segment 5 bases; nucleotides outside the gene matches: 1. The CDR3 length is 13 residues. CDR1 is KGHSH and CDR2 is LQKENI in the germline V gene. The CDR3 DNA reads TGTGCCAGCTCACCGGGACAGGGTACTGAAGCTTTCTTT. Encoded protein: CASSPGQGTEAFF.

This clonotype occurred many times. The V and J genes are TRBV29-1 and TRBJ2-7; D possibly uses TRBD1 or TRBD2 (6 bases each). Germline lookup yields CDR1 SQVTM and CDR2 ANQGSEA. The CDR3 loop spans 13 amino acids. Trimming took 7 bases from V and 5 from J, leaving 18 bases between them. CDR3 coding DNA: TGCAGCGCCGGTCGGGGGCGCAACGACGAGCAGTACTTC. Translation: CSAGRGRNDEQYF.

This clonotype was counted ten times or more. The CDR3 loop reads CASSLSGETTEAFF. CDR3 sequence (DNA): TGTGCCAGCAGCTTAAGTGGGGAAACGACTGAAGCTTTCTTT. The chain is built from TRBV11-3 and TRBJ1-1, with D unresolved. Germline CDR1 SGHNT, CDR2 YENEEA. This CDR3 region has 14 residues. With 2 bases removed from V and 5 bases from J, the gap between germline ends came to 12 bases.

In its sample, this clonotype was seen many times. The J gene is TRBJ2-2, the V gene TRBV6-1; the match to TRBD2 covers 9 bases. Germline CDR1 MNHNS, CDR2 SASEGT. After removal of 4 bases from V and 3 bases from J, the junction contained 0 bases not matched to a gene. The CDR3 sequence is 14 residues long. CDR3 DNA sequence: TGTGCCAGCAGTGGACTAGCGGACACCGGGGAGCTGTTTTTT. It codes for CASSGLADTGELFF.

In this sample, this clonotype turned up once. The chain uses TRBV4-2 and TRBJ1-4; no firm D call. In germline, CDR1 is LGHNA, CDR2 YNFKEQ. This CDR3 has 14 residues. With 0 bases removed from V and 8 bases from J, the gap between germline ends came to 10 bases. The CDR3 here is CASSQEGPDEKLFF. The CDR3 DNA follows: TGTGCCAGCAGCCAAGAAGGGCCAGACGAAAAACTGTTTTTT.

This clonotype appeared a few times. The chain has TRBV7-2 and TRBJ2-5; no reliable D call. V lost 1 base and J lost 7, with 7 bases in between. CDR3 length: 12 amino acids. CDR1 is SGHTA and CDR2 is FQGNSA in the germline V gene. The CDR3 bases are TGTGCCAGCAGCTTAGTCCGCGGGACCCAGTACTTC. This codes for CASSLVRGTQYF. The entire variable domain, with the rest obtained from reference TRBV7-2 and TRBJ2-5, is as follows: GAGVSQSPSNKVTEKGKDVELRCDPISGHTALYWYRQSLGQGLEFLIYFQGNSAPDKSGLPSDRFSAERTGGSVSTLTIQRTQQEDSAVYLCASSLVRGTQYFGPGTRLLVL.

In this sample, this clonotype is medium-sized. The chain employs TRBV11-1 and TRBJ2-1; D call uncertain. Germline CDR1 is SGHAT and CDR2 is FQDESV (reference sequence). CDR3 length equals 14 residues. Trimming left V 4 bases short and J 4 bases short, with 11 bases between. As DNA, the CDR3 is TGTGCCAGCAGCTCACGAATACGTTACAATGAGCAGTTCTTC. This codes for CASSSRIRYNEQFF.

This clonotype was seen many times. The CDR3 is CAWGRGTESYEQYF. Here the CDR3 DNA reads TGTGCCTGGGGTAGGGGGACAGAGTCCTACGAGCAGTACTTC. The chain couples TRBV30 to TRBJ2-7; 7 nucleotides match TRBD1. V was pared by 5 bases and J by 1 base, with 8 bases of the junction left unmatched. This CDR3 has 14 amino acids. Germline CDR1 reads GTSNPN; CDR2 reads SVGIG (reference sequence).